This T cell receptor (beta chain) was recovered during a study of T-cell reconstitution after alpha-beta-depleted transplantation in children. This clonotype appeared many times. Its target is not known. The authors prepared the TCRbeta library with unique molecular identifiers. Each CDR3 protein is one row after TCRdb ran MiXCR on the PCR reads. The sample lists 200,000 to 250,000 distinct CDR3 sequences, roughly 11% occurring once. Overall study findings and caveats: In some patients, recipient T cells and intrathymic progenitors surviving conditioning explained high day-60 diversity. T-cell counts and diversity were attributed mostly to newly produced T cells one year after transplant.

J lost 4 bases, V lost 0 bases, and 5 bases had no gene match. The germline CDR1 and CDR2 sequences are SGHAT and FQNNGV. The CDR3 loop spans 16 amino acids. This specimen consisted of PBMCs, obtained before TCRalphabeta/CD19-depleted stem cell transplant. The clonotype comes from a child under two years old with acute myeloid leukemia, due to receive a stem cell transplant. The chain employs TRBV11-2 and TRBJ2-5, with 10 bases that match TRBD2. CDR3 nucleotides: TGTGCCAGCAGCTTAGACATAGCGGGAGGAGCAGAGACCCAGTACTTC. Protein sequence: CASSLDIAGGAETQYF.